These T cell receptor beta chains were read from a single sample in a study of blood T cell repertoires in COVID-19. Libraries were prepared by immunoSEQ multiplex PCR; TCRdb keeps only in-frame clonotypes and omits some of them. The sample shows roughly 90,000 clones, about 87% of them seen only once. Sequenced: peripheral blood. The receptor set was obtained from a man aged 40-50 years with acute or convalescent COVID-19. Both conserved end residues are part of each CDR3. A D gene is named only where the DNA matches it firmly. Clone size is stated in some rows and not others, as once, few, many or a class when expanded.

- TRBJ1-2 TRBV10-2 TRBD1 CASSGDNRGPNGYTF TGCGCCAGCAGTGGAGATAACAGGGGGCCGAATGGCTACACCTTC
- TRBJ2-7 TRBV11-1 - CASSLGGQGGYEQYF TGTGCCAGCAGCTTAGGGGGACAAGGAGGCTACGAGCAGTACTTC
- TRBJ2-1 TRBV19 - CASSIDSVLLYNEQFF TGTGCCAGTAGTATAGATTCGGTTCTACTCTACAATGAGCAGTTCTTC
- TRBJ2-3 TRBV2 TRBD2 CASRVGLAGVGTDTQYF TGTGCCAGCAGGGTTGGACTAGCGGGAGTCGGCACAGATACGCAGTATTTT
- TRBJ2-2 TRBV7-8 - CASSRDRSNTGELFF TGTGCCAGCAGCCGTGACAGGAGTAACACCGGGGAGCTGTTTTTT
- TRBJ2-7 TRBV9 - CASGPRGTIHEQYF TGTGCCAGCGGCCCTCGGGGGACCATCCACGAGCAGTACTTC
- TRBJ2-1 TRBV19 TRBD2 CASSPLAGGYNEQFF TGTGCCAGTAGTCCTCTGGCGGGAGGGTACAATGAGCAGTTCTTC
- TRBJ2-1 TRBV4-2 TRBD2 CASSQDPGASGQFF TGTGCCAGCAGCCAAGACCCCGGGGCTAGCGGGCAGTTCTTC
- TRBJ1-2 TRBV3-1/TRBV3-2 - CASSRGRIGYTF TGTGCCAGCAGCCGGGGGAGGATTGGCTACACCTTC
- TRBJ2-1 TRBV19 TRBD2 CASKRGGRVSNEQFF TGTGCCAGTAAGCGAGGCGGGAGGGTCAGCAATGAGCAGTTCTTC
- TRBJ1-1 TRBV6-5 - CASSYFPGGVTEAFF TGTGCCAGCAGTTATTTTCCGGGGGGGGTCACTGAAGCTTTCTTT
- TRBJ1-2 TRBV10-3 - CAISGRDTYGYTF TGTGCCATCAGTGGCAGGGACACCTATGGCTACACCTTC
- TRBJ2-2 TRBV25-1 - CASSDRRNGGGELFF TGTGCCAGCAGTGATCGGCGTAACGGGGGCGGGGAGCTGTTTTTT
few TRBJ2-2 TRBV29-1 - CSVDRQGNTGELFF TGCAGCGTTGATCGGCAGGGGAACACCGGGGAGCTGTTTTTT
- TRBJ1-2 TRBV19 TRBD1 CASTPGQGFGYTF TGTGCCAGTACCCCGGGACAGGGCTTTGGCTACACCTTC
- TRBJ2-2 TRBV29-1 TRBD1 CSVGETGYDGELFF TGCAGCGTTGGCGAGACAGGGTATGACGGGGAGCTGTTTTTT
- TRBJ1-1 TRBV25-1 - CASNSGHLNTEAFF TGTGCCAGCAATTCGGGACACCTTAACACTGAAGCTTTCTTT
- TRBJ2-7 TRBV7-9 - CASSLARSYEQYF TGTGCCAGCAGCTTAGCGCGGTCCTACGAGCAGTACTTC
- TRBJ1-2 TRBV4-3 - CASSQVLRDYGYTF TGCGCCAGCAGCCAAGTTCTCAGGGACTATGGCTACACCTTC
- TRBJ1-5 TRBV7-2 TRBD1 CASSLSTGNQPQHF TGTGCCAGCAGCTTATCGACAGGGAATCAGCCCCAGCATTTT
- TRBJ2-2 TRBV10-1 TRBD1 CASSEQGAPGTGELFF TGCGCCAGCAGTGAACAGGGGGCGCCGGGGACCGGGGAGCTGTTTTTT
- TRBJ1-5 TRBV5-5 TRBD1 CASSPTGTVHQPQHF TGTGCCAGCAGCCCGACCGGGACAGTTCATCAGCCCCAGCATTTT
- TRBJ2-7 TRBV30 TRBD1 CAWSPRGQGFGYEQYF TGTGCCTGGAGTCCAAGGGGACAGGGGTTTGGATACGAGCAGTACTTC
- TRBJ1-5 TRBV6-1 TRBD1 CASSEAAGRGQPQHF TGTGCCAGCAGTGAAGCGGCCGGCAGGGGGCAGCCCCAGCATTTT
- TRBJ2-1 TRBV6-4 TRBD2 CASSGTSGHGSYNEQFF TGTGCCAGCAGTGGGACTAGCGGCCACGGGTCCTACAATGAGCAGTTCTTC
- TRBJ1-5 TRBV24-1 - CATSLLFRVGQPQHF TGTGCCACGAGCCTTTTATTCAGGGTAGGTCAGCCCCAGCATTTT
- TRBJ1-2 TRBV6-5 - CASSRAASYGYTF TGTGCCAGCAGCAGGGCGGCTTCCTATGGCTACACCTTC
- TRBJ2-1 TRBV5-1 TRBD2 CASSLAPASGGYNEQFF TGCGCCAGCAGCTTAGCCCCGGCTAGCGGGGGGTACAATGAGCAGTTCTTC
- TRBJ2-2 TRBV9 TRBD2 CASSPTSGGIRGELFF TGTGCCAGCAGTCCTACTAGCGGGGGTATTCGTGGGGAGCTGTTTTTT
- TRBJ1-1 TRBV4-3 TRBD1 CASSKNRGTNTEAFF TGCGCCAGCAGCAAGAACAGGGGGACGAACACTGAAGCTTTCTTT
- TRBJ2-3 TRBV5-5 TRBD1 CASKTTGGVWDTQYF TGTGCCAGCAAGACGACAGGGGGCGTGTGGGATACGCAGTATTTT
once TRBJ1-3 TRBV25-1 TRBD1 CASSEVGPGQGNTIYF TGTGCCAGCAGTGAAGTGGGTCCGGGACAGGGAAACACCATATATTTT
- TRBJ1-1 TRBV6-1 - CASSEAEPGMGAFF TGTGCCAGCAGTGAAGCCGAACCGGGGATGGGAGCTTTCTTT
once TRBJ1-2 TRBV4-2 - CASSQGRIGSYGYTF TGTGCCAGCAGCCAAGGTCGTATCGGGTCCTATGGCTACACCTTC
- TRBJ1-2 TRBV7-9 - CASTPWRGGRPNLYGYTF TGTGCCAGCACCCCGTGGCGGGGAGGCCGACCCAACCTCTATGGCTACACCTTC
- TRBJ1-1 TRBV6-2/TRBV6-3 TRBD1 CASSYGSTGLNTEAFF TGTGCCAGCAGTTATGGCTCGACAGGGCTCAACACTGAAGCTTTCTTT
- TRBJ2-5 TRBV5-1 - CASSLRGETQYF TGCGCCAGCAGCTTGCGGGGGGAGACCCAGTACTTC
few TRBJ1-3 TRBV19 TRBD1 CASSDRGLGNTIYF TGTGCCAGTAGTGACAGGGGGCTTGGAAACACCATATATTTT
- TRBJ1-1 TRBV11-2 - CASRVRVRAFF TGTGCCAGCAGGGTCAGGGTAAGGGCTTTCTTT
few TRBJ1-3 TRBV9 - CASKRGNTIYF TGTGCCAGCAAACGGGGAAACACCATATATTTT
- TRBJ2-3 TRBV14 - CASSQDLTGVQYF TGTGCCAGCAGCCAAGATTTAACAGGAGTGCAGTATTTT
once TRBJ1-2 TRBV12-5 - CASGLGQFRDINYGYTF TGTGCTAGTGGTTTGGGTCAATTCCGGGACATTAACTATGGCTACACCTTC
- TRBJ2-5 TRBV19 - CASSRGQQETQYF TGTGCCAGTAGCCGAGGACAGCAAGAGACCCAGTACTTC
- TRBJ1-5 TRBV6-5 TRBD1 CASSKTGDQPQHF TGTGCCAGCAGTAAGACAGGGGATCAGCCCCAGCATTTT
- TRBJ1-4 TRBV18 - CASSPVGRTNEKLFF TGTGCCAGCTCACCAGTAGGGAGAACTAATGAAAAACTGTTTTTT
- TRBJ1-1 TRBV6-5 TRBD1 CASSPTGATTEAFF TGTGCCAGCAGTCCGACAGGGGCTACCACTGAAGCTTTCTTT
- TRBJ1-5 TRBV19 - CASSMAGRGQPQHF TGTGCCAGTAGTATGGCCGGTAGAGGTCAGCCCCAGCATTTT